A single sample gave rise to the 30 T cell receptor beta chains below, sequenced in a study of early T cells in non-severe SARS-CoV-2 infection. MiXCR was run by TCRdb on the 5' RACE reads, yielding one entry per CDR3 protein. This sample has 55,000 to 65,000 distinct CDR3 sequences, with 10% to 13% found just once. The sequenced material came from whole blood. The origin of the receptors is an adult who was a healthcare worker with PCR-confirmed SARS-CoV-2 infection or an uninfected control (not recorded which).

In this sample, this clonotype turned up many times. V is TRBV20-1 and J is TRBJ2-7; maybe TRBD2 (6 bases). CDR3 length: 13 amino acids. V was cut by 3 bases and J by 4 bases, with 13 bases left in between. Germline V gene lookup returns CDR1 DFQATT and CDR2 SNEGSKA (reference sequence). CDR3 sequence: CSARTTGVYEQYF. For the CDR3, the DNA is TGCAGTGCTAGGACCACGGGGGTGTACGAGCAGTACTTC.

This rearrangement joins TRBV20-1 to TRBJ1-1, with 9 nucleotides matching TRBD1. This CDR3 has 14 residues. Trimming removed 4 bases from V and 8 bases from J; junction bases left unmatched: 11. Germline-derived CDR1 and CDR2 are DFQATT and SNEGSKA (reference sequence). The DNA of the CDR3 is TGCAGTGCTACCACGGGACAGGGCGGCGGAGAAGCTTTCTTT. Translating it yields CSATTGQGGGEAFF.

The gene calls are TRBV11-2 and TRBJ1-4; D is unresolved. V shed 6 bases and J shed 2 bases, with 13 bases lying between them. The germline CDR1 and CDR2 sequences are SGHAT and FQNNGV. CDR3 length equals 15 residues. CDR3 DNA: TGTGCCAGCAGAAACTGGGGAGGGACTAATGAAAAACTGTTTTTT. Its translation: CASRNWGGTNEKLFF.

This clonotype came up a few times. The chain combines TRBV29-1 with TRBJ1-4, with D perhaps matching TRBD1 (6 bases). Germline V gene lookup returns CDR1 SQVTM and CDR2 ANQGSEA. V dropped 7 bases and J dropped 3 bases, with 15 bases sitting between them. The CDR3 has 14 amino acids. CDR3 amino acids: CSAEGGGPNEKLFF. As DNA, the CDR3 is TGCAGCGCCGAAGGGGGGGGACCTAATGAAAAACTGTTTTTT.

The sample holds a few counts of this clonotype. DNA of the CDR3: TGCGCCAGCAGCTTGCTACCGGGGCTAGAGGAAGAGACCCAGTACTTC. This translates into CASSLLPGLEEETQYF. The rearrangement links TRBV5-1 to TRBJ2-5, with D perhaps assigned TRBD1 or TRBD2 (5 bases each). Germline lookup yields CDR1 SGHRS and CDR2 YFSETQ. Trimming removed 1 base at V and 3 bases at J, with 16 bases between. The CDR3 loop spans 16 amino acids.

This clonotype was counted a few times. The chain couples TRBV20-1 to TRBJ2-3, with 10 bases that match TRBD2. Trimming removed 3 bases from V and 5 bases from J; junction bases left unmatched: 11. The CDR3 is 16 residues long. The germline gives CDR1 DFQATT, CDR2 SNEGSKA (reference sequence). The CDR3 spells CSARGASGGQRDTQYF. DNA of the CDR3: TGCAGTGCTAGGGGGGCTAGCGGGGGCCAAAGAGATACGCAGTATTTT.

As DNA, the CDR3 is TGTGCCAGCAGCCAAGCAGACTCCCGAGGTGGCTCCTACAATGAGCAGTTCTTC. This gives the protein CASSQADSRGGSYNEQFF. This chain joins TRBV14 and TRBJ2-1; D is undetermined. This CDR3 has 18 residues. V lost 1 base and J 0 bases, leaving 16 bases between the germline ends. The germline gives CDR1 SGHDN, CDR2 FVKESK.

In its sample, this clonotype was seen a few times. The chain is built from TRBV30 and TRBJ1-1, with D perhaps TRBD1 (5 bases). V was pared by 4 bases and J by 1 base, with 10 bases between. From germline, CDR1 is GTSNPN and CDR2 SVGIG (reference sequence). CDR3 length: 13 amino acids. The CDR3 is CAWIHRRNTEAFF. In DNA form, the CDR3 reads TGTGCCTGGATCCACAGGAGGAACACTGAAGCTTTCTTT.

The gene calls are TRBV5-6 and TRBJ2-1, with D possibly matching TRBD2 (5 bases). V was shortened by 0 bases and J by 0 bases, with 10 bases between the two germline ends. Germline V gives CDR1 SGHDT, CDR2 YYEEEE. The length of the CDR3 is 16 residues. The CDR3 nucleotides read TGTGCCAGCAGCTTGGATCCGGGAAGCTCCTACAATGAGCAGTTCTTC. The encoded protein is CASSLDPGSSYNEQFF.

The V call is TRBV7-8, the J call TRBJ2-7; D gene uncertain. This CDR3 has 14 amino acids. Germline CDR1 and CDR2: SGHVS and FQNEAQ. The V end lost 5 bases, the J end lost 0 bases, and 11 bases lay between the germline ends. CDR3 sequence reads: CASSPGRISYEQYF. In DNA, the CDR3 is TGTGCCAGCAGCCCTGGACGGATCTCCTACGAGCAGTACTTC. The variable domain in full, completed from reference TRBV7-8 and TRBJ2-7, reads GAGVSQSPRYKVAKRGQDVALRCDPISGHVSLFWYQQALGQGPEFLTYFQNEAQLDKSGLPSDRFFAERPEGSVSTLKIQRTQQEDSAVYLCASSPGRISYEQYFGPGTRLTVT.

This clonotype was seen at least ten times. V usage is TRBV11-2 and J usage is TRBJ2-7; D is possibly TRBD1 (7 bases). The CDR3 has 14 amino acids. V was trimmed by 5 bases and J by 6 bases, leaving 17 bases between them. CDR1 and CDR2 from the germline V gene are SGHAT and FQNNGV. DNA of the CDR3: TGTGCCAGCAGCCCACACCAGGGGGGACCCGAGCAGTACTTC. This sequence encodes CASSPHQGGPEQYF.

This clonotype has ten or more counts. The rearrangement uses TRBV7-2 and TRBJ1-2; TRBD1 agrees at 7 bases. The CDR3 covers 15 residues. Germline V CDR1 and CDR2: SGHTA, FQGNSA. V was clipped by 5 bases and J by 6 bases; unmatched bases: 12. The DNA of the CDR3 is TGTGCCAGCAGCCCGAGGACAGGCCAGGGGCATGGCTACACCTTC. Its protein product is CASSPRTGQGHGYTF.

This clonotype was seen at least ten times. One end of the junction varies from germline; a read error may be responsible. The V call is TRBV4-3, the J call TRBJ2-3, with TRBD2 as a possible D gene (6 bases). Germline CDR1 LGHNA, CDR2 YSLEER. The CDR3 length is 15 residues. The CDR3 DNA reads as TGCGCCAGCAGCCAAGATATCGGGGGTGGATACGCAGTGCATTTT. Its translation: CASSQDIGGGYAVHF.

In its sample, this clonotype was seen many times. The rearrangement joins TRBV12-3 or TRBV12-4 to TRBJ1-1; D ambiguous. This CDR3 is built from 13 residues. V gave up 2 bases and J gave up 1 base, with 5 bases separating them. The CDR3 DNA follows: TGTGCCAGCAGTTTAACTTCGAACACTGAAGCTTTCTTT. Residues: CASSLTSNTEAFF.

This clonotype was seen ten or more times. The chain carries TRBV12-3 or TRBV12-4 and TRBJ1-3; D unresolved. V was shortened by 1 base and J by 6 bases, with 16 bases between the two germline ends. This CDR3 has 16 residues. CDR3 loop: CASSLGTSGSKNTIYF. DNA of the CDR3: TGTGCCAGCAGTTTAGGCACATCGGGCAGTAAAAACACCATATATTTT.

This clonotype was picked up many times. The chain carries TRBV7-9 and TRBJ2-3, with unresolved D. This CDR3 has 15 amino acids. Germline V lookup: CDR1 SEHNR, CDR2 FQNEAQ (reference sequence). V lost 4 bases to trimming and J lost 1 base, with 12 bases between them. The CDR3 nucleotides read TGTGCCAGCAGCTCCATGTTTGGGGGCACAGATACGCAGTATTTT. Amino acid sequence: CASSSMFGGTDTQYF. The variable domain in full, with the rest retrieved from reference TRBV7-9 and TRBJ2-3, is DTGVSQNPRHKITKRGQNVTFRCDPISEHNRLYWYRQTLGQGPEFLTYFQNEAQLEKSRLLSDRFSAERPKGSFSTLEIQRTEQGDSAMYLCASSSMFGGTDTQYFGPGTRLTVL.

This clonotype was counted only a few times. The chain is built from TRBV27 and TRBJ1-2, with D uncertain. Germline V gives CDR1 MNHEY, CDR2 SMNVEV (reference sequence). The CDR3 sequence is 14 residues long. The V end was cut by 5 bases, the J end by 6 bases, with 16 bases between. CDR3 coding DNA: TGTGCCAGCAGTCCGGGATTTCTCGGCGATGGCTACACCTTC. Protein: CASSPGFLGDGYTF.

This clonotype was detected ten times or more. V gene TRBV18 combines with J gene TRBJ2-3; maybe TRBD2 (5 bases). This CDR3 region has 13 residues. The germline gives CDR1 KGHSH, CDR2 LQKENI. V was clipped by 3 bases and J by 6 bases, with 10 bases between them. CDR3 in amino acids: CASSPATGDTQYF. CDR3 nucleotides: TGTGCCAGCTCACCGGCCACGGGGGATACGCAGTATTTT.

The rearrangement joins TRBV6-1 to TRBJ2-5; 8 nucleotides agree with TRBD1. Trimming removed 8 bases from V and 3 bases from J; junction bases left unmatched: 11. The germline CDR1 and CDR2 sequences are MNHNS and SASEGT. This CDR3 comprises 15 residues. The CDR3 loop is CASHSRGLGKETQYF. The CDR3 DNA follows: TGTGCCAGCCACTCCAGGGGGCTGGGGAAAGAGACCCAGTACTTC.

This clonotype came up many times. The chain recombines TRBV20-1 with TRBJ2-1; no clear D. Trimming removed 2 bases from V and 3 bases from J, with 20 bases in between. The CDR3 is 17 amino acids. Germline assignment: CDR1 DFQATT and CDR2 SNEGSKA (reference sequence). In nucleotides, the CDR3 is TGCAGTGCTAGACAACCCCCTTCGGTGGTGGGCTACAATGAGCAGTTCTTC. This translates into CSARQPPSVVGYNEQFF.

The V call is TRBV19, the J call TRBJ1-5; 8 nucleotides agree with TRBD1. Germline assignment: CDR1 LNHDA and CDR2 SQIVND (reference sequence). The CDR3 totals 14 residues. J gave up 7 bases and V 7 bases, and 9 bases lay outside the gene matches. As DNA, the CDR3 is TGTGCCAGTACTGAGGACAGGGTTGGGCAGCCCCAGCATTTT. Amino acids: CASTEDRVGQPQHF.

The table lists this clonotype with many counts. For the CDR3, the DNA is TGTGCCAGCAGCCACCGGGACCCACCTTGGACCCAGTACTTC. It yields the protein CASSHRDPPWTQYF. The chain combines TRBV11-1 with TRBJ2-5; D possibly matches TRBD1 or TRBD2 (5 bases each). Per germline, CDR1 SGHAT and CDR2 FQDESV (reference sequence). The V end lost 5 bases, the J end lost 7 bases, and 17 bases lay between the germline ends. This CDR3 contains 14 residues.

The V and J genes are TRBV5-6 and TRBJ1-1; D not resolved. The V gene lost 0 bases and the J gene lost 11 bases, with 14 bases spanning the gap. Germline V gene sequence: CDR1 SGHDT, CDR2 YYEEEE. CDR3 length equals 13 residues. CDR3 nucleotides: TGTGCCAGCAGCTTGGCGGGAGCCTTCTGGGCTTTCTTT. Residues: CASSLAGAFWAFF.

The sample holds many counts of this clonotype. V and J are TRBV14 and TRBJ2-5, with D hard to call. V was clipped by 2 bases and J by 9 bases, with 10 bases between them. Germline V gene lookup returns CDR1 SGHDN and CDR2 FVKESK. The CDR3 length is 12 residues. In nucleotides, the CDR3 is TGTGCCAGCAGCCAATTCGACTCGGCCCAGTACTTC. Translation gives CASSQFDSAQYF.

The chain employs TRBV4-3 and TRBJ2-1, with D tentatively TRBD2 (5 bases). The germline CDR1 and CDR2 sequences are LGHNA and YSLEER. V lost 0 bases, J lost 0 bases, and 12 bases lay in between. The CDR3 contains 17 residues. This CDR3 is CASSQEARTSSYNEQFF. The CDR3 coding sequence is TGCGCCAGCAGCCAAGAAGCTCGGACTTCCTCCTACAATGAGCAGTTCTTC.

This clonotype was detected ten times or more. The chain links TRBV6-2 or TRBV6-3 to TRBJ2-3; possibly TRBD2 for D (6 bases). Deletions cut 1 base from V and 2 bases from J, with 10 bases between. Per germline, CDR1 MNHEY and CDR2 SVGEGT. This CDR3 is built from 15 residues. DNA of the CDR3: TGTGCCAGCAGTTACTTCGGCGGGGACACAGATACGCAGTATTTT. Protein: CASSYFGGDTDTQYF.

This clonotype was seen ten or more times. This chain links TRBV20-1 with TRBJ1-1; no firm D call. Germline V lookup: CDR1 DFQATT, CDR2 SNEGSKA (reference sequence). CDR3 length: 13 amino acids. Trimming removed 1 base at V and 10 bases at J, with 16 bases between. The CDR3 nucleotides are TGCAGTGCTAGAGTTCCAGTCGGAGATGGAGCTTTCTTT. Amino acids: CSARVPVGDGAFF.

Concerning this clonotype itself: This sequence may be a read error, since a much larger clone differs from it by one base. The chain has TRBV18 and TRBJ1-3; D is unclear. CDR3 length: 12 residues. Germline V lookup: CDR1 KGHSH, CDR2 LQKENI. Deletions cut 2 bases from V and 8 bases from J, with 7 bases between. The CDR3 region has the DNA TGTGCCAGCTCACCAGCGGGAGACACCATATATTTT. This sequence encodes CASSPAGDTIYF.

Only a few counts were recorded for this clonotype. The rearrangement joins TRBV18 to TRBJ2-6; tentatively, D is TRBD1 (6 bases). Germline values: CDR1 KGHSH, CDR2 LQKENI. CDR3 size: 17 residues. V was pared by 6 bases and J by 0 bases, with 15 bases between. The CDR3 coding sequence is TGTGCCAGCTCGCCCCGGGACATCTCCTCTGGGGCCAACGTCCTGACTTTC. The encoded protein is CASSPRDISSGANVLTF.

The chain carries TRBV4-2 and TRBJ2-3; no definite D call. The length of the CDR3 is 13 residues. Trimming removed 0 bases from V and 5 bases from J, with 6 bases in between. Looked up from germline, CDR1 is LGHNA and CDR2 is YNFKEQ. The CDR3 sequence: CASSQDLGDTQYF. CDR3 bases: TGTGCCAGCAGCCAAGATCTCGGAGATACGCAGTATTTT.